The rows below give T cell receptor beta chains drawn from one sample of a study of blood T cell repertoires in COVID-19. Sequencing used immunoSEQ multiplex PCR; TCRdb keeps in-frame clones, though not all of them. The sample carries some 80,000 clones, over 75% recorded once. Sequenced sample: peripheral blood. The receptor set was obtained from a man at least 80 years old with acute or convalescent COVID-19. Both conserved end residues are part of each CDR3. D genes are given only for firm matches. Rows may omit the clone size; those that give it use once, few, many or a size class.

cdr3_nt | cdr3_aa | v_call | clone_size | j_call | d_call
TGTGCCAGCTCCACGGACAGGGGTCCAGGGACTGAAGCTTTCTTT | CASSTDRGPGTEAFF | TRBV18 | . | TRBJ1-1 | TRBD1
TGTGCCATCAGTGAGAGGGAGAGCTCCTATAATTCACCCCTCCACTTT | CAISERESSYNSPLHF | TRBV10-3 | . | TRBJ1-6 | .
TGTGCCAGCAGCTTGCGCGTGTTCGCGGGCAATCAGCCCCAGCATTTT | CASSLRVFAGNQPQHF | TRBV5-6 | . | TRBJ1-5 | .
TGTGCCAGCATGGAGAATAGCGGGGGAAATGAGCAGTTCTTC | CASMENSGGNEQFF | TRBV2 | few | TRBJ2-1 | TRBD2
TGTGCCAGTAGTACCGAGAGGACAGGGAGCTTAAACATTCAGTACTTC | CASSTERTGSLNIQYF | TRBV19 | few | TRBJ2-4 | TRBD1
TGTGCCAGCAGTGGAGACCAGGGGGCACAGGCTCAGCCCCAGCATTTT | CASSGDQGAQAQPQHF | TRBV6-1 | . | TRBJ1-5 | TRBD1
TGTGCCAGCAGCTTGAACAGGGGGGTTTCACCCCTCCACTTT | CASSLNRGVSPLHF | TRBV5-6 | . | TRBJ1-6 | TRBD1
TGTGCCAGTAGTCTCAGGGCCGCAACTAATGAAAAACTGTTTTTT | CASSLRAATNEKLFF | TRBV19 | . | TRBJ1-4 | .
TGTGCCAGCAGCGTAACCGACTACCTACTCCGGGCAGATACGCAGTATTTT | CASSVTDYLLRADTQYF | TRBV9 | medium-sized | TRBJ2-3 | .
TGTGCCAGCAGTTATCGGGACAGACGGACCTATGGCTACACCTTC | CASSYRDRRTYGYTF | TRBV6-5 | few | TRBJ1-2 | TRBD1
TGTGCCAGCAGTCTACGTTCCTACGAGCAGTACTTC | CASSLRSYEQYF | TRBV6-5 | . | TRBJ2-7 | .
TGTGCCAGCAGCTCTCCCCGGAACACTGAAGCTTTCTTT | CASSSPRNTEAFF | TRBV7-9 | once | TRBJ1-1 | .
TGTGCCAGCAGTGAATACAAACCTAGCACAGATACGCAGTATTTT | CASSEYKPSTDTQYF | TRBV6-1 | . | TRBJ2-3 | .
TGTGCCAGCAGCTTGGACAGGAATAACTATGGCTACACCTTC | CASSLDRNNYGYTF | TRBV5-6 | . | TRBJ1-2 | .
TGCGCCAGCAGCTTGGCGTTAGGGACAGGGGGAAATGAGCAGTTCTTC | CASSLALGTGGNEQFF | TRBV5-1 | . | TRBJ2-1 | TRBD1
TGCGCCAGCAGCTTGGACCAGGGGGGCTACGAGCAGTACTTC | CASSLDQGGYEQYF | TRBV5-1 | . | TRBJ2-7 | .
TGTGCCAGCAGCCCCAGCGGGGGGGCCTTAGATACGCAGTATTTT | CASSPSGGALDTQYF | TRBV7-2 | . | TRBJ2-3 | TRBD2
TGTGCCAGCAGTGAATTCTCCCGGTCCACTGAAGCTTTCTTT | CASSEFSRSTEAFF | TRBV25-1 | once | TRBJ1-1 | .
TGTGCCAGCAGCTTGGGATTAGCGGGGGGGTCAATACAAGAGACCCAGTACTTC | CASSLGLAGGSIQETQYF | TRBV5-8 | . | TRBJ2-5 | TRBD2
TGCGCCAGCAGCCAAGAGGCGGGGAACACCGGGGAGCTGTTTTTT | CASSQEAGNTGELFF | TRBV4-1 | . | TRBJ2-2 | .
TGTGCCAGCAGTTTATTAGAGCTTGGCTACACCTTC | CASSLLELGYTF | TRBV28 | . | TRBJ1-2 | .
TGTGCCAGCAGCCTACCCCGGACAGGGGCCGGCTACACCTTC | CASSLPRTGAGYTF | TRBV7-8 | . | TRBJ1-2 | TRBD1
TGTGCCAGCAGTCCCCAGGGTCATGGCTACACCTTC | CASSPQGHGYTF | TRBV12-3/TRBV12-4 | few | TRBJ1-2 | .
TGTGCCAGCAGCTTAACACAGGGGAATCAGCCCCAGCATTTT | CASSLTQGNQPQHF | TRBV7-8 | . | TRBJ1-5 | TRBD1
TGTGCCAGCAGCCGACAGGGTGGCACTGAAGCTTTCTTT | CASSRQGGTEAFF | TRBV7-9 | . | TRBJ1-1 | TRBD1
TGTGCCAGCAGCCTCGGCCTGACAGGGTTCTACGAGCAGTACTTC | CASSLGLTGFYEQYF | TRBV7-3 | . | TRBJ2-7 | TRBD1
TGTGCCAGTAGTGCCTCGGGAGAGGGCGGGCATACTGAAGCTTTCTTT | CASSASGEGGHTEAFF | TRBV19 | . | TRBJ1-1 | .
TGTGCCAGCAGCCCCAACGAACTAGGTTTGTATACGCAGTATTTT | CASSPNELGLYTQYF | TRBV3-1/TRBV3-2 | . | TRBJ2-3 | .
TGTGCCAGCAAAAACAGGGAGGGGGAGCAGCCCCAGCATTTT | CASKNREGEQPQHF | TRBV6-5 | . | TRBJ1-5 | .
TGTGCCAGCAGCTTAGGGTTGAGGAGAACCAGCCAAGAGACCCAGTACTTC | CASSLGLRRTSQETQYF | TRBV7-8 | once | TRBJ2-5 | .
TGTGCCAGCAGCAACCCCGGGACAGGGGGCGCTGATGGGGCCAACGTCCTGACTTTC | CASSNPGTGGADGANVLTF | TRBV21-1 | . | TRBJ2-6 | .
TGTGCCAGTAGAAACAGACCCGGATCAGCAGATACGCAGTATTTT | CASRNRPGSADTQYF | TRBV19 | . | TRBJ2-3 | .
TGTGCCAGCAGCTTCACTAGCGGGGGGCCAGATACGCAGTATTTT | CASSFTSGGPDTQYF | TRBV7-2 | . | TRBJ2-3 | TRBD2
TGTGCCAGCAGCCCGACCCTAGGGCAGGGGAATTCACCCCTCCACTTT | CASSPTLGQGNSPLHF | TRBV3-1/TRBV3-2 | . | TRBJ1-6 | .
TGTGCCAGCAGTGAAGACAGTGAGCAGTTCTTC | CASSEDSEQFF | TRBV2 | . | TRBJ2-1 | .
TGTGCCAGCAGCCCCCTAGGAGGGAACACTGAAGCTTTCTTT | CASSPLGGNTEAFF | TRBV11-2 | . | TRBJ1-1 | .